Listed below are T cell receptor beta chains from one sample, sequenced in a study of blood T cell repertoires in COVID-19. The protocol was immunoSEQ multiplex PCR, while the TCRdb copy is restricted to in-frame clones and leaves out a portion. Of about 160,000 clones in the sample, 85% are singletons; the top ten hold less than 6.5%. The sample taken for sequencing was peripheral blood. The receptor source for this set is a woman in her 50s with COVID-19, enrolled during active disease. Both conserved end residues are part of each CDR3. The D gene is left open where the match is weak. Clone size appears in some rows only: once, few, many, or a class for an expanded clone.

v_gene	j_gene	d_gene	abundance	len	CDR3nt	CDR3aa
TRBV11-2	TRBJ2-5	TRBD2	NA	15	TGTGCCAGCAGCTGGGCCGGGACTAGCGAAGAGACCCAGTACTTC	CASSWAGTSEETQYF
TRBV27	TRBJ1-5	TRBD1	NA	15	TGTGCCAGCAGTCCCGGGACAGTTGTTACACAGCCCCAGCATTTT	CASSPGTVVTQPQHF
TRBV27	TRBJ2-1	TRBD2	NA	15	TGTGCCAGCAGTTTAGCGGGGGGAACCTACAATGAGCAGTTCTTC	CASSLAGGTYNEQFF
TRBV6-2/TRBV6-3	TRBJ2-7	NA	NA	19	TGTGCCAGCAGTTACCCGAGGCAAGGAGGGGTCGTGAGGTCCTACGAGCAGTACTTC	CASSYPRQGGVVRSYEQYF
TRBV19	TRBJ1-2	NA	NA	15	TGTGCCAGTAGTACTACCTCCCGGGGGGACTATGGCTACACCTTC	CASSTTSRGDYGYTF
TRBV19	TRBJ2-7	NA	NA	11	TGTGCCAGTACCGACAGTTACGAGCAGTACTTC	CASTDSYEQYF
TRBV2	TRBJ2-7	TRBD1	NA	14	TGTGCCAGCAGCGGACAGGGGCCTTCGGGCGAGCAGTACTTC	CASSGQGPSGEQYF
TRBV5-6	TRBJ2-2	TRBD1	NA	15	TGTGCCAGCAGCCCGAAGGACAGGGAAACCGGGGAGCTGTTTTTT	CASSPKDRETGELFF
TRBV7-2	TRBJ2-3	TRBD2	NA	16	TGTGCCAGCAGCCATATAATAGCGGGGGGTAGCGATACGCAGTATTTT	CASSHIIAGGSDTQYF
TRBV6-5	TRBJ2-2	NA	NA	15	TGTGCCAGCAGTTCCCCAGCGCTGAACACCGGGGAGCTGTTTTTT	CASSSPALNTGELFF
TRBV3-1/TRBV3-2	TRBJ1-3	NA	once	12	TGTGCCACCAAAGCCTCTGGAAACACCATATATTTT	CATKASGNTIYF
TRBV19	TRBJ1-1	NA	NA	15	TGTGCCAGTAGTACCGCGAGGGACTCCTTCTCTGAAGCTTTCTTT	CASSTARDSFSEAFF
TRBV18	TRBJ2-1	NA	NA	12	TGTGCCAGCTCACACTCGAGGGATGAGCAGTTCTTC	CASSHSRDEQFF
TRBV3-1/TRBV3-2	TRBJ2-5	TRBD2	once	15	TGTGCCAGCAGCCCTAGCGGGAGAGACCAAGAGACCCAGTACTTC	CASSPSGRDQETQYF
TRBV30	TRBJ1-1	NA	NA	17	TGTGCCTGGAGCATTGACAGGTTTAGCATCATGAACACTGAAGCTTTCTTT	CAWSIDRFSIMNTEAFF
TRBV6-5	TRBJ1-4	NA	once	15	TGTGCCAGCAGTTATGATGGGAGTTCGAGTGAAAAACTGTTTTTT	CASSYDGSSSEKLFF
TRBV5-5	TRBJ2-1	TRBD1	NA	14	TGTGCCAGCAGCTTGCTTTTACAGGGGGGTGAGCAGTTCTTC	CASSLLLQGGEQFF
TRBV6-5	TRBJ1-5	NA	NA	14	TGTGCCAGCACTATCGGGAGGGGATCACAGCCCCAGCATTTT	CASTIGRGSQPQHF
TRBV6-5	TRBJ2-1	NA	NA	14	TGTGCCAGCAAGGTGGAGATGCACTACAATGAGCAGTTCTTC	CASKVEMHYNEQFF
TRBV7-2	TRBJ1-5	NA	NA	14	TGTGCCAGCAGCTTAGACTATAGCAATCAGCCCCAGCATTTT	CASSLDYSNQPQHF
TRBV29-1	TRBJ2-3	TRBD2	once	12	TGCAGCGTTGAAGATAGCGGGGATACGCAGTATTTT	CSVEDSGDTQYF
TRBV4-2	TRBJ2-2	TRBD1	NA	17	TGTGCCAGCAGCCAAGATCGCTGGACAGGCAACACCGGGGAGCTGTTTTTT	CASSQDRWTGNTGELFF
TRBV11-2	TRBJ1-1	TRBD1	NA	15	TGTGCCAGCAGCTGGGGACAGGGGGCTGTCACTGAAGCTTTCTTT	CASSWGQGAVTEAFF
TRBV9	TRBJ2-1	NA	NA	17	TGTGCCAGCAGCGTAGCAAGGGGGACGGGCTCCTACAATGAGCAGTTCTTC	CASSVARGTGSYNEQFF
TRBV7-2	TRBJ2-5	TRBD1	NA	17	TGTGCCAGCAGCAAAATAACCGGGACAGGGGAGAGGGAGACCCAGTACTTC	CASSKITGTGERETQYF
TRBV11-3	TRBJ2-2	NA	NA	14	TGTGCCAGCAGCAACGACAGGCTCGGCGGGGAGCTGTTTTTT	CASSNDRLGGELFF
TRBV10-3	TRBJ2-1	NA	NA	15	TGTGCCATCAGTGAGCCCTCGACTACCGACAATGAGCAGTTCTTC	CAISEPSTTDNEQFF
TRBV30	TRBJ2-2	NA	NA	14	TGTGCCTGGAGCATAATAGGGGGTAGCGGGGAGCTGTTTTTT	CAWSIIGGSGELFF
TRBV19	TRBJ1-4	TRBD1	NA	15	TGTGCCAGTAGTAGTCCCGGGACAGGGGTTGAAAAACTGTTTTTT	CASSSPGTGVEKLFF
TRBV30	TRBJ1-2	NA	NA	12	TGTGCCTGGACCTCGGGGGGGGGCATGAACACCTTC	CAWTSGGGMNTF
TRBV21-1	TRBJ1-3	NA	NA	17	TGTGCCAGCAGCAGGGACAGGGAGAACTCTGGTGGAAACACCATATATTTT	CASSRDRENSGGNTIYF
TRBV11-2	TRBJ2-1	TRBD2	once	16	TGTGCCAGCAGCTTCAATACCGGCGGGGGGGCGAATGAGCAGTTCTTC	CASSFNTGGGANEQFF
TRBV10-3	TRBJ2-2	TRBD1	NA	18	TGTGCCATCAGTGCAGTGCCGGGACAGGGGGCCTCCACCGGGGAGCTGTTTTTT	CAISAVPGQGASTGELFF